Below, 12 T cell receptor beta chains from the same sample are listed, as sequenced in a study of cytomegalovirus exposure and HLA in healthy donors. The PCR had 60 Vbeta and 13 Jbeta primers. Libraries were prepared by immunoSEQ multiplex PCR; TCRdb keeps only in-frame clonotypes and omits some of them. The table includes about 150,000 clones, almost 80% detected once. The specimen sequenced was PBMCs. The source is a woman between 25 and 40 years old in good health and CMV-seronegative.

About this clone: The DNA is omitted, as the CDR3 cannot be located on it reliably, and the CDR3 follows TCRdb's listing. The chain combines TRBV6-5 with TRBJ1-2; no DNA check was done on the table's D call, TRBD1. The CDR3 is 13 residues long, counting both termini. Germline CDR1 and CDR2: MNHEY and SVGAGI. CDR3 region: CASSTSGQSGYTF.

The rearrangement links TRBV7-9 to TRBJ2-5; D gene unclear. The germline gives CDR1 SEHNR, CDR2 FQNEAQ (reference sequence). Trimming removed 5 bases at V and 5 bases at J, with 9 bases between. CDR3 length equals 12 residues. The CDR3 sequence: CASSPHQETQYF. CDR3 bases: TGTGCCAGCAGCCCACATCAGGAGACCCAGTACTTC.

This clone occurred once. V gene TRBV29-1 combines with J gene TRBJ1-2; D uncertain. This CDR3 region has 15 residues. V gave up 7 bases and J gave up 6 bases, with 24 bases separating them. Germline CDR1 and CDR2: SQVTM and ANQGSEA. The CDR3 nucleotides read TGCAGCGCCAATCCTGGGGAGGACGGGAGAAATGGCTACACCTTC. Translating it yields CSANPGEDGRNGYTF.

The chain joins TRBV5-4 to TRBJ2-7; weak D call: TRBD1 (6 bases). The CDR3 runs to 15 residues. CDR1 and CDR2 from the germline V gene are SGHNT and YYREEE (reference sequence). Trimming left V 3 bases short and J 5 bases short, with 18 bases between. The CDR3 nucleotides read TGTGCCAGCAGCTACCCCCCACAGGGAGTCAACGAGCAGTACTTC. Protein product: CASSYPPQGVNEQYF.

The rearrangement uses TRBV30 and TRBJ1-1; D remains unclear. Per the germline V gene, CDR1 is GTSNPN and CDR2 is SVGIG (reference sequence). This CDR3 contains 13 residues. Trimming removed 4 bases at V and 0 bases at J, with 9 bases between. CDR3 in DNA: TGTGCCTGGATCCCCAACATGAACACTGAAGCTTTCTTT. Translating it yields CAWIPNMNTEAFF.

This clone was seen a few times. This chain connects TRBV5-6 to TRBJ2-5; 10 bases align to TRBD1. V was pared by 4 bases and J by 5 bases, with 8 bases of the junction left unmatched. The germline CDR1 and CDR2 sequences are SGHDT and YYEEEE. This CDR3 is 15 amino acids long. The CDR3 region is CASSLWDRGWETQYF. CDR3 nucleotides: TGTGCCAGCAGCCTCTGGGACAGGGGATGGGAGACCCAGTACTTC.

The chain links TRBV5-5 to TRBJ2-1, with D possibly being TRBD2 (5 bases). The ends were cut back, 2 bases at V and 9 bases at J, with 18 bases in the middle. Germline V gives CDR1 SGHKS, CDR2 YYEKEE (reference sequence). This CDR3 has 15 residues. The CDR3 protein is CASSLSVPVSGEQFF. For the CDR3, the DNA is TGTGCCAGCAGCTTATCGGTCCCTGTAAGCGGTGAGCAGTTCTTC.

The CDR3 DNA is TGCGCCAGCAGTCAATCCCCTAGGTTATTAGGGGTCAACTATGGCTACACCTTC. Translating gives CASSQSPRLLGVNYGYTF. The V gene is TRBV23-1, the J gene TRBJ1-2, with D maybe TRBD1 (5 bases). TRBV23-1 is an ORF; its function is uncertain. CDR3 size: 18 residues. The V gene lost 0 bases and the J gene lost 2 bases, with 19 bases spanning the gap.

The chain carries TRBV9 and TRBJ1-6; maybe TRBD1 (5 bases). The germline gives CDR1 SGDLS, CDR2 YYNGEE. CDR3 length: 15 amino acids. With 5 bases removed from V and 8 bases from J, the gap between germline ends came to 17 bases. CDR3 region: CASRQGPHNDSPLHF. In DNA, the CDR3 is TGTGCCAGCAGGCAGGGCCCACATAATGATTCACCCCTCCACTTT.

This clone was counted once. CDR3 in amino acids: CASSQDRSSLYEQYF. CDR3 nucleotides: TGTGCCAGCAGCCAAGATCGTAGCAGTCTCTACGAGCAGTACTTC. V and J are TRBV4-2 and TRBJ2-7; unclear D gene. V dropped 0 bases and J dropped 3 bases, with 12 bases sitting between them. The germline V gene has CDR1 LGHNA and CDR2 YNFKEQ. The CDR3 extends over 15 amino acids.

The rearrangement uses TRBV4-1 and TRBJ1-1; TRBD1 matches at 10 bases. Germline V gene lookup returns CDR1 MGHRA and CDR2 YSYEKL. J gave up 5 bases and V 2 bases, and 5 bases lay outside the gene matches. The CDR3 runs 15 residues. The CDR3: CASSQYDRGLTEAFF. Here the CDR3 DNA reads TGCGCCAGCAGCCAATATGACAGGGGGCTAACTGAAGCTTTCTTT.

This clone came up a few times. J is TRBJ2-5 and V is TRBV7-8, with 8 bases matching TRBD2. The germline V gene has CDR1 SGHVS and CDR2 FQNEAQ. Germline trimming cut 4 bases from V and 4 bases from J; bases unmatched to any gene: 11. The CDR3 runs to 16 residues. In DNA form, the CDR3 reads TGTGCCAGCAGCTCCGGGGGGGCGGGGGGCCCAGAGACCCAGTACTTC. Encoded protein: CASSSGGAGGPETQYF.